The source of this T cell receptor beta chain is a study of naive and memory T cell subsets. The V gene end was trimmed by 1 base and the J gene end by 4 bases; junction bases not matched to a gene: 5. This CDR3 region has 16 residues. The germline gives CDR1 MGHRA, CDR2 YSYEKL. This clonotype was seen a handful of times. The beta constant-region primer was an equimolar mix of two oligonucleotides covering TRBC1 and TRBC2. The ligated cDNA underwent four PCR rounds using SP2 and nested alpha and beta constant-region primers. From the UMI-ligation and nested PCR reads, TCRdb called clonotypes with MiXCR, one entry per CDR3 protein. Here the sample spans approximately 80,000 distinct CDR3 sequences, 8% to 9.5% being singletons.

This sequence originates from a human donor in good health. J is TRBJ2-3 and V is TRBV4-1; 10 positions agree with TRBD2. Sequencing was performed on naive CD8+ T cells from blood. Here the CDR3 reads CASSQVNSGRPDTQYF. CDR3 nucleotides: TGCGCCAGCAGCCAAGTCAATAGCGGGAGGCCAGATACGCAGTATTTT.